This T cell receptor beta chain was captured by sequencing in a study of blood T cell repertoires in COVID-19. Assignments of participants to cohorts depended upon their own reported clinical history. Original handling: Cell counts per sample came from amplifying reference gene primers. TCRdb keeps only in-frame clones here, not all; method: immunoSEQ multiplex PCR. V, J and clone size reflect that table, while D and trimming were determined from the DNA. The table lists 200,000 to 250,000 clones, 88% of them singletons. The CDR3 runs 16 residues. Trimming cost V 1 base and J 0 bases, with 10 bases left between them. From germline, CDR1 is SGHTA and CDR2 FQGNSA.

Sequences were obtained from PBMCs or T cells enriched from blood (not recorded which). The gene calls are TRBV7-2 and TRBJ1-3; D remains unclear. This receptor was identified in a young woman who had recovered from COVID-19. Here the CDR3 DNA reads TGTGCCAGCAGCTTAGTGGGCCCCCTCTCTGGAAACACCATATATTTT. It yields the protein CASSLVGPLSGNTIYF.